This TCR beta chain was retrieved from a study of cytomegalovirus exposure and HLA in healthy donors. CDR1 is LNHDA and CDR2 is SQIVND in the germline V gene (reference sequence). The V and J ends lost 9 bases and 3 bases, in that order; junction bases with no gene match: 11. The CDR3 contains 16 residues. Although they were nominally healthy when sampled, donors likely had unrecorded immune exposures. The PCR employed 60 Vbeta primers together with 13 Jbeta primers. Only in-frame clones appear in the TCRdb table, and some are missing; sequencing was by immunoSEQ multiplex PCR. The sample includes fewer than 150,000 clones, over 60% of them seen just once.

The TCR originated in a woman between 45 and 60 years old in good health and CMV-seronegative. The sequenced sample consisted of PBMCs. The chain recombines TRBV19 with TRBJ2-1; the match to TRBD2 covers 10 bases. The CDR3, as DNA: TGTGCCAGCAAACCGATGCTAGCGGGGGACTACAATGAGCAGTTCTTC. Translating gives CASKPMLAGDYNEQFF.